Presented here are 29 T cell receptor beta chains from one specimen sequenced in a study of vaccination effects on CD4 cells after COVID-19. Viral peptide pools were used in the ViraFEST assay to expand antigen-specific CD4+ T cells, and sequencing came afterward. Having been cultured for roughly 10 days, the cells underwent CD4+ T cell isolation. In the vaccine recipients, nucleocapsid antibodies were negative and there was no prior SARS-CoV-2 infection. No cognate antigen is known for these TCRs. The data were produced by immunoSEQ multiplex PCR, yet TCRdb's version contains in-frame clones alone and is incomplete. The sample holds about 21,000 clones; roughly 80% are singletons and the top ten take 15% to 20%. The source was CD4+ T cells from PBMCs cultured with HCoV-NL63 spike peptides, collected before COVID-19 vaccination. The receptors come from a human donor who received a COVID-19 vaccine.

CDR3 DNA: TGTGCCAGCAGCGGTGGTTGGGGCTACACCTTC. Protein sequence: CASSGGWGYTF. V and J are TRBV12-3 or TRBV12-4 and TRBJ1-2, with D hard to call. Trimming stripped 6 bases from V and 8 bases from J, with 10 bases between. The CDR3 consists of 11 residues.

With regard to this clone: Distinct nucleotide sequences in the sample also encode this CDR3. J is TRBJ1-1 and V is TRBV29-1, with a tentative D call TRBD1 (5 bases). V lost 7 bases to trimming and J lost 5 bases, with 8 bases between them. There are 10 residues in the CDR3. Germline CDR1 SQVTM, CDR2 ANQGSEA. The CDR3 nucleotides are TGCAGCGGAGGGACGACTGAAGCTTTCTTT. Residues: CSGGTTEAFF.

This chain connects TRBV6-5 to TRBJ2-7, with TRBD2 matching over 9 bases. Germline V CDR1 and CDR2: MNHEY, SVGAGI. Trimming took 5 bases from V and 2 from J; bases not matched to a gene: 4. The CDR3 spans 14 residues. The CDR3 loop reads CASSLSGGPYEQYF. As DNA, the CDR3 is TGTGCCAGCAGTCTTAGCGGGGGCCCCTACGAGCAGTACTTC.

The chain has TRBV19 and TRBJ1-4; unclear D gene. This CDR3 has 15 amino acids. Trimming left V 5 bases short and J 8 bases short, with 18 bases between. Germline CDR1 and CDR2: LNHDA and SQIVND (reference sequence). The CDR3 protein is CASSLTGRRGEKLFF. The CDR3 nucleotides read TGTGCCAGTAGTTTGACGGGCAGACGGGGAGAAAAACTGTTTTTT.

This clone was detected only a few times. CDR3 nucleotides: TGTGCCAGCAGCCCTCCGGGGCCGACTAGCACAGATACGCAGTATTTT. The encoded protein is CASSPPGPTSTDTQYF. The V and J genes are TRBV7-8 and TRBJ2-3; D tentatively reads TRBD1 or TRBD2 (5 bases each). Germline lookup yields CDR1 SGHVS and CDR2 FQNEAQ. The CDR3 extends over 16 amino acids. V was cut by 5 bases and J by 0 bases, with 15 bases left in between.

CDR3 amino acids: CASSLPGQGPLIYGYTF. The CDR3 DNA is TGTGCCAGCAGCCTCCCGGGACAGGGCCCTTTAATCTATGGCTACACCTTC. V is TRBV3-1 (or the pseudogene TRBV3-2) and J is TRBJ1-2; 9 bases are shared with TRBD1. The V gene's germline CDR1 is LGHDT and CDR2 YNNKEL (reference sequence). The CDR3 consists of 17 residues. V lost 4 bases to trimming and J lost 4 bases; unmatched junction nucleotides: 13.

The gene calls are TRBV6-5 and TRBJ1-2; D gene unclear. The V gene lost 2 bases and the J gene lost 2 bases, with 6 bases spanning the gap. The CDR3 length is 13 residues. Germline V gene data show CDR1 as MNHEY and CDR2 as SVGAGI. The CDR3 reads CASSYDSNYGYTF. CDR3 nucleotide sequence: TGTGCCAGCAGTTACGACTCAAACTATGGCTACACCTTC.

The rearrangement joins TRBV5-1 to TRBJ1-1; 8 bases align to TRBD1. The CDR3 has 17 residues. V was pared by 1 base and J by 5 bases, with 13 bases of the junction left unmatched. Per the germline V gene, CDR1 is SGHRS and CDR2 is YFSETQ. The CDR3 region has the DNA TGCGCCAGCAGCTTGCGCCCCCTCCAGGGGGCAAGAACTGAAGCTTTCTTT. Protein sequence: CASSLRPLQGARTEAFF.

The V gene is TRBV18, the J gene TRBJ1-5, with D possibly TRBD1 on 5 matching bases. The V end was cut by 2 bases, the J end by 0 bases, with 11 bases between. From germline, CDR1 is KGHSH and CDR2 LQKENI. The CDR3 is 16 amino acids. The CDR3 region has the DNA TGTGCCAGCTCACCAGGGGCCAGCTTTAGCAATCAGCCCCAGCATTTT. Translation: CASSPGASFSNQPQHF.

The rearrangement uses TRBV12-3 or TRBV12-4 and TRBJ1-2; possible D gene TRBD1, 6 bases. CDR3 length: 12 residues. Deletions cut 6 bases from V and 7 bases from J, with 12 bases between. The CDR3 spells CASREQGSGYTF. As DNA, the CDR3 is TGTGCCAGCAGGGAACAGGGCTCTGGCTACACCTTC.

This clone was seen just once. The chain has TRBV28 and TRBJ2-7, with D unresolved. Germline V gene lookup returns CDR1 MDHEN and CDR2 SYDVKM. V was shortened by 5 bases and J by 2 bases, with 7 bases between the two germline ends. The CDR3 totals 12 residues. The CDR3 region is CASSQGPYEQYF. As DNA, the CDR3 is TGTGCCAGCAGTCAAGGACCCTACGAGCAGTACTTC.

This clone appeared a few times. The DNA for the CDR3 is TGTGCCAGCAGTCCCGGACAGGCCGGAAACACCATATATTTT. It translates to CASSPGQAGNTIYF. The J gene is TRBJ1-3, the V gene TRBV27; the match to TRBD1 covers 7 bases. Germline CDR1 is MNHEY and CDR2 is SMNVEV (reference sequence). J was trimmed by 4 bases and V by 5 bases; bases with no gene match: 5. There are 14 residues in the CDR3.

The CDR3 protein is CASSPAPRTDGYTF. The CDR3 DNA is TGTGCCAGCAGCCCTGCACCCCGGACTGATGGCTACACCTTC. The V gene is TRBV5-4, the J gene TRBJ1-2; no clear D. V was shortened by 4 bases and J by 6 bases, with 16 bases between the two germline ends. Looked up from germline, CDR1 is SGHNT and CDR2 is YYREEE (reference sequence). This CDR3 is built from 14 residues. The entire variable domain, with the rest obtained from reference TRBV5-4 and TRBJ1-2, is as follows: ETGVTQSPTHLIKTRGQQVTLRCSSQSGHNTVSWYQQALGQGPQFIFQYYREEENGRGNFPPRFSGLQFPNYSSELNVNALELDDSALYLCASSPAPRTDGYTFGSGTRLTVV.

The chain carries TRBV19 and TRBJ2-7; 8 positions match TRBD1. The CDR3 is 13 amino acids. V dropped 6 bases and J dropped 5; count of bases not matched to a gene: 6. Per the germline V gene, CDR1 is LNHDA and CDR2 is SQIVND (reference sequence). CDR3 bases: TGTGCCAGTAGAGCAACAGGGGGTAACGAGCAGTACTTC. This translates into CASRATGGNEQYF.

V is TRBV7-9 and J is TRBJ1-2; TRBD1 is a possible D gene (5 bases). Looked up from germline, CDR1 is SEHNR and CDR2 is FQNEAQ (reference sequence). This CDR3 region has 14 residues. V dropped 5 bases and J dropped 2 bases, with 12 bases sitting between them. The CDR3 region has the DNA TGTGCCAGCAGCACCTGGGGGGGGAACTATGGCTACACCTTC. This sequence encodes CASSTWGGNYGYTF.

Here the CDR3 DNA reads TGTGCCAGCAGCTGGGGCGCAGGAGACTCCTACGAGCAGTACTTC. Residues: CASSWGAGDSYEQYF. The chain combines TRBV5-4 with TRBJ2-7, with D tentatively TRBD1 (5 bases). The germline gives CDR1 SGHNT, CDR2 YYREEE (reference sequence). The V and J ends lost 3 bases and 0 bases respectively, with 13 bases between them. The CDR3 has 15 amino acids.

The chain links TRBV6-2 or TRBV6-3 to TRBJ1-6; tentative D call: TRBD1 (5 bases). From germline, CDR1 is MNHEY and CDR2 SVGEGT. The germline V and J ends were trimmed by 5 bases and 14 bases, with 13 bases remaining between them. The CDR3 runs to 12 residues. The CDR3 DNA sequence: TGTGCCAGCAGTCCCCAGGGAATGGCCCTCCACTTT. As protein: CASSPQGMALHF.

The chain links TRBV7-9 to TRBJ2-3; no clear D gene. The CDR3 is 12 residues long. Germline-derived CDR1 and CDR2 are SEHNR and FQNEAQ (reference sequence). Trimming cost V 5 bases and J 5 bases, with 8 bases left between them. The chain's CDR3 is CASSLGVDTQYF. In DNA, the CDR3 is TGTGCCAGCAGCCTGGGTGTAGATACGCAGTATTTT.

This clone appeared a few times. The gene calls are TRBV5-1 and TRBJ1-2, with a possible D match to TRBD1 (5 bases). Trimming left V 1 base short and J 8 bases short, with 18 bases between. Germline loops: CDR1 SGHRS, CDR2 YFSETQ. The CDR3 is 15 residues long. The CDR3 loop is CASSLWQGIGGGYTF. The CDR3 DNA reads as TGCGCCAGCAGCTTGTGGCAGGGAATAGGCGGCGGCTACACCTTC.

Worth noting for this clone: A read error may produce the germline difference seen at one junction end. In nucleotides, the CDR3 is TGTGCCGGCAGCAGGCGGACAGGGTCGATGGAGACCCAGTACTTC. As protein: CAGSRRTGSMETQYF. This sequence joins TRBV5-6 and TRBJ2-5; TRBD1 matches 8 bases. This CDR3 spans 15 amino acids. Germline CDR1 SGHDT, CDR2 YYEEEE.

This clone has just a few counts. This sequence joins TRBV5-6 and TRBJ2-7; 8 bases fit TRBD2. The CDR3 sequence is 14 residues long. Germline assignment: CDR1 SGHDT and CDR2 YYEEEE. J was trimmed by 3 bases and V by 0 bases; bases with no gene match: 2. The CDR3 here is CASSLAGGVYEQYF. The CDR3 DNA reads as TGTGCCAGCAGCTTGGCCGGGGGGGTCTACGAGCAGTACTTC.

The CDR3 DNA is TGCAGCGTTGTGGGGGGTGACTATGGCTACACCTTC. It is translated as CSVVGGDYGYTF. The chain recombines TRBV29-1 with TRBJ1-2; a possible D gene is TRBD1 (5 bases). Germline CDR1 SQVTM, CDR2 ANQGSEA. The V end was cut by 4 bases, the J end by 3 bases, with 9 bases between. The CDR3 covers 12 residues.

This chain joins TRBV5-1 and TRBJ1-2; 9 bases are shared with TRBD1. Germline-derived CDR1 and CDR2 are SGHRS and YFSETQ. The V gene end was trimmed by 2 bases and the J gene end by 8 bases; junction bases not matched to a gene: 10. This CDR3 spans 15 amino acids. CDR3 amino acids: CASSFGATGGGGYTF. CDR3 DNA: TGCGCCAGCAGCTTTGGGGCCACAGGGGGCGGAGGCTACACCTTC. Variable domain in full (rest from reference TRBV5-1 and TRBJ1-2): KAGVTQTPRYLIKTRGQQVTLSCSPISGHRSVSWYQQTPGQGLQFLFEYFSETQRNKGNFPGRFSGRQFSNSRSEMNVSTLELGDSALYLCASSFGATGGGGYTFGSGTRLTVV.

This sequence joins TRBV7-6 and TRBJ2-7; 14 bases map to TRBD2. The CDR3 spans 16 residues. V trimming: 4 bases; J trimming: 4 bases; junction bases outside the gene matches: 6. From germline, CDR1 is SGHVS and CDR2 FNYEAQ. The CDR3 sequence is CASSSRLAGGVYEQYF. The CDR3 DNA is TGTGCCAGCAGCTCCCGACTAGCGGGAGGGGTATACGAGCAGTACTTC. Using reference TRBV7-6 and TRBJ2-7 for the parts outside the CDR3, the full variable domain is GAGVSQSPRYKVTKRGQDVALRCDPISGHVSLYWYRQALGQGPEFLTYFNYEAQQDKSGLPNDRFSAERPEGSISTLTIQRTEQRDSAMYRCASSSRLAGGVYEQYFGPGTRLTVT.

The chain uses TRBV7-6 and TRBJ1-4; D remains unclear. The CDR3 is 15 amino acids. Trimming removed 1 base from V and 2 bases from J, with 8 bases in between. Germline CDR1 and CDR2: SGHVS and FNYEAQ. The CDR3 nucleotides read TGTGCCAGCAGCTTAGTAGCGGGGACTAATGAAAAACTGTTTTTT. Protein product: CASSLVAGTNEKLFF.

This chain links TRBV10-3 with TRBJ2-5, with 12 bases fitting TRBD1. Trimming cost V 6 bases and J 3 bases; bases outside gene matches: 5. CDR1 is ENHRY and CDR2 is SYGVKD in the germline V gene. The CDR3 spans 15 residues. CDR3 nucleotides: TGTGCCATCAGGGGACAGGGGGCCAAAAAAGAGACCCAGTACTTC. This gives the protein CAIRGQGAKKETQYF.

The V gene is TRBV5-4, the J gene TRBJ2-1, with D possibly called TRBD1 or TRBD2 (6 bases each). The germline V gene has CDR1 SGHNT and CDR2 YYREEE (reference sequence). The CDR3 contains 15 residues. V lost 2 bases and J lost 9, with 18 bases in between. The CDR3 loop is CASSLDALGGFEQFF. Written as DNA, the CDR3 is TGTGCCAGCAGCTTAGACGCTCTGGGGGGCTTTGAGCAGTTCTTC.

This clone has a handful of counts. The chain uses TRBV3-1 (or the pseudogene TRBV3-2) and TRBJ1-5; perhaps TRBD1 as D (5 bases). The CDR3 totals 14 residues. Trimming left V 5 bases short and J 9 bases short, with 17 bases between. Per the germline V gene, CDR1 is LGHDT and CDR2 is YNNKEL (reference sequence). CDR3 DNA sequence: TGTGCCAGCAGCTCCATGGGGAGAGGGGTGCCCCAGCATTTT. Translating it yields CASSSMGRGVPQHF.

This chain links TRBV27 with TRBJ2-3, with 10 positions matching TRBD2. There are 16 residues in the CDR3. CDR1 is MNHEY, CDR2 SMNVEV, per germline (reference sequence). With V trimmed by 2 bases and J by 3 bases, 5 bases remained unmatched. CDR3 coding DNA: TGTGCCAGCAGTTTAAGACGAGCGGGAGGGACAGATACGCAGTATTTT. This codes for CASSLRRAGGTDTQYF.